The T cell receptor (beta chain) described here comes from a study of cytomegalovirus exposure and HLA in healthy donors. Study results and caveats: Accurate predictions that matched the HLA-A and HLA-B alleles of most subjects were reportedly made from TCR beta sequences. V- and J-gene trimming in TCR beta was tied to a missense DCLRE1C variant by an analysis performed later. It was reported in a later analysis that an Asian-associated ancestry cluster showed fewer N-insertions than the roughly 670-donor mean.

About this clone itself: Its matching antigen is unknown.

V was shortened by 0 bases and J by 4 bases, with 15 bases between the two germline ends. CDR1 LGHNA and CDR2 YSLEER come from the germline V gene. The CDR3 has 16 amino acids. PCR primers comprised 60 Vbeta and 13 Jbeta primers. Sequencing used immunoSEQ multiplex PCR; TCRdb keeps in-frame clones, though not all of them. The sample has 150,000 to 200,000 clones; roughly 80% are singletons. The origin of this receptor is a human donor in good health. The sequencing input was PBMCs. The chain employs TRBV4-3 and TRBJ1-1; D uncertain. The CDR3 nucleotides are TGCGCCAGCAGCCAAGAGGTGGTTTTTCCAGGCACTGAAGCTTTCTTT. This sequence encodes CASSQEVVFPGTEAFF.